The 2 T cell receptor beta chains below were found in one sample sequenced in a study of early T cells in non-severe SARS-CoV-2 infection. Each CDR3 protein gets one entry after TCRdb re-called the 5' RACE reads with MiXCR. The sample lists under 70,000 distinct CDR3 sequences, around a tenth occurring once. Sequences were obtained from whole blood. All receptors derive from an adult who was a healthcare worker with PCR-confirmed SARS-CoV-2 infection or an uninfected control (not recorded which).

In this sample, this clonotype turned up many times. V usage is TRBV7-9 and J usage is TRBJ1-4; no firm D call. Per the germline V gene, CDR1 is SEHNR and CDR2 is FQNEAQ (reference sequence). The CDR3 runs 17 residues. V dropped 5 bases and J dropped 3 bases, with 19 bases sitting between them. The CDR3 bases are TGTGCCAGCAGCCAGATTGGACGAATTGATTCTAATGAAAAACTGTTTTTT. Amino acids: CASSQIGRIDSNEKLFF.

The chain uses TRBV20-1 and TRBJ2-1, with a tentative D call TRBD2 (6 bases). From germline, CDR1 is DFQATT and CDR2 SNEGSKA (reference sequence). Trimming stripped 1 base from V and 7 bases from J, with 20 bases between. This CDR3 has 16 amino acids. The CDR3 DNA is TGCAGTGCTAGAGTAGGGGCGGGGCGGCCCATAAATGAGCAGTTCTTC. Amino acid sequence: CSARVGAGRPINEQFF.